Following are 30 T cell receptor beta chains from one sample sequenced in a study of CD8 T cells in ankylosing spondylitis. TCRdb called the 5' RACE reads again in MiXCR, with one record for every CDR3 protein. The data contain around 440,000 distinct CDR3 sequences, roughly 15% of them singletons. Which antigens these TCRs recognize remains unknown. Study observations and caveats: Within ankylosing spondylitis blood, a TCR beta motif made up of several highly homologous variants appeared to be characteristic.

Sequences were obtained from blood, either unsorted or a sorted T cell fraction (not recorded which). Source of these receptors: a male donor with ankylosing spondylitis.

A few counts support this clonotype. V gene TRBV6-1 combines with J gene TRBJ2-3; 11 bases match TRBD1. The trim removed 4 bases at V and 3 bases at J, leaving 3 bases unmatched. The CDR3 runs 15 residues. Germline-derived CDR1 and CDR2 are MNHNS and SASEGT. CDR3 residues: CASSADRGLTDTQYF. CDR3 in DNA: TGTGCCAGCAGTGCGGACAGGGGGCTGACAGATACGCAGTATTTT.

This clonotype turned up a few times. CDR3 region: CASGIFGTDNEQFF. For the CDR3, the DNA is TGTGCCAGCGGAATCTTCGGGACAGATAATGAGCAGTTCTTC. The chain links TRBV25-1 to TRBJ2-1; TRBD1 matches 7 bases. The CDR3 spans 14 residues. J gave up 7 bases and V 8 bases, and 11 bases lay outside the gene matches. Germline V gene lookup returns CDR1 MGHDK and CDR2 SYGVNS.

This clonotype was counted at least ten times. The V gene is TRBV7-9, the J gene TRBJ2-7; no firm D call. Between the trimmed V and J ends, which lost 4 bases and 3 bases, there was a span of 4 bases. Looked up from germline, CDR1 is SEHNR and CDR2 is FQNEAQ (reference sequence). This CDR3 has 11 residues. CDR3 nucleotide sequence: TGTGCCAGCAGCTCAGACTACGAGCAGTACTTC. Its translation is CASSSDYEQYF. The entire variable domain, with the rest obtained from reference TRBV7-9 and TRBJ2-7, is as follows: DTGVSQNPRHKITKRGQNVTFRCDPISEHNRLYWYRQTLGQGPEFLTYFQNEAQLEKSRLLSDRFSAERPKGSFSTLEIQRTEQGDSAMYLCASSSDYEQYFGPGTRLTVT.

This clonotype showed up just once. The chain is built from TRBV5-6 and TRBJ2-1; 12 bases fit TRBD1. V shed 5 bases and J 11 bases; nucleotides not matched to a gene: 14. The V gene's germline CDR1 is SGHDT and CDR2 YYEEEE. The CDR3 consists of 16 residues. CDR3 sequence: CASSLTGTGGSGKQFF. CDR3 bases: TGTGCCAGCAGTTTAACCGGGACAGGGGGCAGTGGAAAGCAGTTCTTC.

The genes are TRBV7-9 and TRBJ2-1; 11 bases map to TRBD1. The V gene end was trimmed by 8 bases and the J gene end by 15 bases; junction bases not matched to a gene: 12. The CDR3 spans 13 residues. CDR1 is SEHNR and CDR2 is FQNEAQ in the germline V gene (reference sequence). The CDR3 is CASPGTGGSYPFF. The DNA for the CDR3 is TGTGCCAGCCCCGGGACAGGGGGTTCCTACCCGTTCTTC. The full variable domain, with the rest looked up from reference TRBV7-9 and TRBJ2-1, is DTGVSQNPRHKITKRGQNVTFRCDPISEHNRLYWYRQTLGQGPEFLTYFQNEAQLEKSRLLSDRFSAERPKGSFSTLEIQRTEQGDSAMYLCASPGTGGSYPFFGPGTRLTVL.

The chain has TRBV6-1 and TRBJ1-6; no clear D. V shed 6 bases and J shed 14 bases, with 23 bases lying between them. Per germline, CDR1 MNHNS and CDR2 SASEGT. This CDR3 comprises 15 residues. The CDR3 nucleotides are TGTGCCAGCAGCCCCGTTTTACAAGGGATTCCGGCCCTCCACTTT. It yields the protein CASSPVLQGIPALHF.

In its sample, this clonotype was seen a few times. The J gene is TRBJ1-5, the V gene TRBV6-1; D might be TRBD1 (5 bases). The ends were cut back, 6 bases at V and 0 bases at J, with 15 bases in the middle. The CDR3 has 16 amino acids. CDR1 is MNHNS and CDR2 is SASEGT in the germline V gene. The CDR3 here is CASRTQGMGSNQPQHF. The CDR3 DNA reads as TGTGCCAGCAGGACTCAGGGTATGGGTAGCAATCAGCCCCAGCATTTT.

This clonotype was counted ten times or more. The J gene is TRBJ2-7, the V gene TRBV5-1, with D possibly being TRBD1 (6 bases). Per the germline V gene, CDR1 is SGHRS and CDR2 is YFSETQ. Between the trimmed V and J ends, which lost 0 bases and 4 bases, there was a span of 14 bases. This CDR3 spans 15 amino acids. In DNA form, the CDR3 reads TGCGCCAGCAGCTTGGAAGCAGGGGATAGATACGAGCAGTACTTC. It encodes CASSLEAGDRYEQYF.

V and J are TRBV30 and TRBJ1-1; no reliable D call. This CDR3 region has 11 residues. V was shortened by 2 bases and J by 4 bases, with 5 bases between the two germline ends. Germline-derived CDR1 and CDR2 are GTSNPN and SVGIG (reference sequence). For the CDR3, the DNA is TGTGCCTGGAGTCGGGCCACTGAAGCTTTCTTT. Its protein is CAWSRATEAFF.

The chain uses TRBV9 and TRBJ1-5; D is perhaps TRBD1 (5 bases). The CDR3 is 15 amino acids. V was cut by 0 bases and J by 3 bases, with 10 bases left in between. Germline-derived CDR1 and CDR2 are SGDLS and YYNGEE. The CDR3 loop is CASSVGGSFNQPQHF. Written as DNA, the CDR3 is TGTGCCAGCAGCGTAGGGGGCAGCTTCAATCAGCCCCAGCATTTT.

This clonotype has more than one count but fewer than ten. This chain uses TRBV7-8 with TRBJ2-7; D unclear. The CDR3 is 12 amino acids. The germline V and J ends were trimmed by 5 bases and 2 bases, with 7 bases remaining between them. CDR1 and CDR2 (germline): SGHVS, FQNEAQ. The CDR3 loop reads CASSLNPYEQYF. CDR3 bases: TGTGCCAGCAGCCTGAATCCCTACGAGCAGTACTTC.

The V and J genes are TRBV21-1 and TRBJ2-3; no DNA check was done on the table's D call, TRBD1. TRBV21-1 is a listed pseudogene. The CDR3 contains 16 residues. Written as DNA, the CDR3 is TGTGCCAGCACTCCCCGGGGGCTAGCCAGCACAGATACGCAGTATTTT. It codes for CASTPRGLASTDTQYF.

This clonotype was observed a few times. CDR3: CSARPGQGDEQFF. The CDR3 nucleotides read TGCAGTGCTAGACCGGGACAGGGTGATGAGCAGTTCTTC. This rearrangement joins TRBV20-1 to TRBJ2-1; 9 nucleotides match TRBD1. Germline V gene sequence: CDR1 DFQATT, CDR2 SNEGSKA (reference sequence). The CDR3 is 13 amino acids. The junction had 4 bases not matched to a gene; V was cut back by 2 bases and J by 8 bases.

This clonotype has a handful of counts. V is TRBV18 and J is TRBJ2-5; TRBD1 matches at 9 bases. Germline loops: CDR1 KGHSH, CDR2 LQKENI. V lost 4 bases to trimming and J lost 4 bases; unmatched junction nucleotides: 4. This CDR3 is 14 amino acids long. The CDR3 DNA reads as TGTGCCAGCTCACGACAGGACAGGGGAGAGACCCAGTACTTC. This translates into CASSRQDRGETQYF.

In its sample, this clonotype was seen a few times. The chain uses TRBV6-1 and TRBJ1-2; TRBD1 might be the D (6 bases). V was pared by 7 bases and J by 0 bases, with 18 bases between. The CDR3 loop spans 16 amino acids. Germline V gene data show CDR1 as MNHNS and CDR2 as SASEGT. The CDR3 region is CASKGAGALANYGYTF. The CDR3 DNA reads TGTGCCAGCAAAGGGGCAGGGGCGCTAGCTAACTATGGCTACACCTTC.

This CDR3 is CATSRSTSGAGNEQFF. CDR3 coding DNA: TGTGCCACCAGCAGATCTACTAGCGGGGCGGGCAATGAGCAGTTCTTC. This chain uses TRBV15 with TRBJ2-1; 10 bases agree with TRBD2. Losses at the gene ends were 2 bases for V and 6 bases for J; bases not matched to a gene: 7. In germline, CDR1 is LNHNV, CDR2 YYDKDF (reference sequence). The CDR3 loop spans 16 amino acids. The entire variable domain, with the rest obtained from reference TRBV15 and TRBJ2-1, is as follows: DAMVIQNPRYQVTQFGKPVTLSCSQTLNHNVMYWYQQKSSQAPKLLFHYYDKDFNNEADTPDNFQSRRPNTSFCFLDIRSPGLGDTAMYLCATSRSTSGAGNEQFFGPGTRLTVL.

In its sample, this clonotype was seen a few times. The chain has TRBV7-9 and TRBJ1-2, with D perhaps matching TRBD1 (6 bases). Germline V gene sequence: CDR1 SEHNR, CDR2 FQNEAQ (reference sequence). V was clipped by 2 bases and J by 9 bases, with 10 bases between them. The CDR3 is 12 amino acids. The CDR3 nucleotides are TGTGCCAGCAGCTTACTTCAGGGGAGCTACACCTTC. Amino acids: CASSLLQGSYTF.

This clonotype has only a few counts. This sequence joins TRBV20-1 and TRBJ2-7; D unclear. Looked up from germline, CDR1 is DFQATT and CDR2 is SNEGSKA (reference sequence). V lost 2 bases and J 2 bases, leaving 13 bases between the germline ends. The CDR3 consists of 14 residues. CDR3 bases: TGCAGTGCTAGACTGATTACGGCCCCCTACGAGCAGTACTTC. It encodes CSARLITAPYEQYF.

CDR3 DNA: TGCAGTGCTAGAGACGGGCTCGATCCAGGGGTACTCGGAGGGGAGCTGTTTTTT. Protein: CSARDGLDPGVLGGELFF. The chain carries TRBV20-1 and TRBJ2-2, with D perhaps matching TRBD1 (6 bases). The CDR3 spans 18 residues. From germline, CDR1 is DFQATT and CDR2 SNEGSKA (reference sequence). V was pared by 0 bases and J by 8 bases, with 25 bases between.

A few counts support this clonotype. The chain has TRBV5-1 and TRBJ2-7; 12 nucleotides match TRBD2. The length of the CDR3 is 19 residues. CDR1 and CDR2 (germline): SGHRS, YFSETQ. V shed 1 base, J shed 4 bases, and the junction held 15 bases outside the gene matches. DNA of the CDR3: TGCGCCAGCAGCTTGTCCGGGACCGCTAGACTAGCGGGGGTTTACGAGCAGTACTTC. Protein: CASSLSGTARLAGVYEQYF.

This clonotype was detected a few times. This chain connects TRBV20-1 to TRBJ2-5, with TRBD2 matching 10 bases. V dropped 0 bases and J dropped 1; count of bases not matched to a gene: 8. CDR1 is DFQATT, CDR2 SNEGSKA, per germline (reference sequence). The CDR3 extends over 17 amino acids. CDR3 residues: CSARDRWTSGAQETQYF. The CDR3, as DNA: TGCAGTGCTAGAGATAGGTGGACTAGCGGAGCCCAAGAGACCCAGTACTTC.

The chain carries TRBV12-3 or TRBV12-4 and TRBJ2-3; D possibly corresponds to TRBD1 (6 bases). The CDR3 consists of 16 residues. The V and J ends lost 6 bases and 6 bases respectively, with 22 bases between them. CDR3 sequence reads: CASSIQGLGDVDTQYF. The CDR3 DNA reads as TGTGCCAGCAGCATACAGGGTCTTGGGGATGTGGATACGCAGTATTTT.

The chain carries TRBV19 and TRBJ1-5, with 8 bases identical to TRBD1. This CDR3 contains 16 residues. CDR1 and CDR2 from the germline V gene are LNHDA and SQIVND (reference sequence). The V and J ends lost 0 bases and 6 bases, in that order; junction bases with no gene match: 7. CDR3 amino acids: CASSIDGQGTSQPQHF. CDR3 bases: TGTGCCAGTAGTATAGACGGACAGGGAACCTCTCAGCCCCAGCATTTT.

The chain employs TRBV18 and TRBJ2-7, with TRBD1 identical over 8 bases. Germline loops: CDR1 KGHSH, CDR2 LQKENI. The CDR3 runs to 12 residues. The V and J ends lost 6 bases and 5 bases, in that order; junction bases with no gene match: 3. CDR3 DNA sequence: TGTGCCAGCTCCCTGGACAGGGACGAGCAGTACTTC. This sequence encodes CASSLDRDEQYF.

The chain links TRBV30 to TRBJ1-5, with 8 bases matching TRBD1. CDR3 length equals 14 residues. V lost 3 bases to trimming and J lost 2 bases; unmatched junction nucleotides: 3. Germline assignment: CDR1 GTSNPN and CDR2 SVGIG (reference sequence). The CDR3 protein is CAWSRGQGNQPQHF. The CDR3 coding sequence is TGTGCCTGGAGCAGGGGGCAAGGCAATCAGCCCCAGCATTTT.

The chain links TRBV12-3 or TRBV12-4 to TRBJ1-1; no clear D. The CDR3 loop spans 14 amino acids. V was trimmed by 5 bases and J by 1 base, leaving 11 bases between them. CDR3 sequence reads: CASSRTNTNTEAFF. The CDR3 DNA reads as TGTGCCAGCAGTCGCACTAACACGAACACTGAAGCTTTCTTT.

This clonotype was recorded a few times. The V call is TRBV2, the J call TRBJ2-3; 12 positions match TRBD2. This CDR3 spans 14 amino acids. With V trimmed by 7 bases and J by 4 bases, 3 bases remained unmatched. In germline, CDR1 is SNHLY, CDR2 FYNNEI. Written as DNA, the CDR3 is TGTGCCAGCAAACTAGCGGGGGGTTCAGATACGCAGTATTTT. Translated: CASKLAGGSDTQYF.

This clonotype has just a few counts. The rearrangement uses TRBV5-1 and TRBJ1-2, with TRBD1 matching 7 bases. The CDR3 is 13 amino acids. V lost 4 bases, J lost 8 bases, and 8 bases stayed unmatched. The germline V gene encodes CDR1 SGHRS and CDR2 YFSETQ. CDR3 region: CASSLTGLEGYTF. CDR3 DNA: TGCGCCAGCAGCCTGACAGGGTTAGAGGGCTACACCTTC.

The genes are TRBV12-3 or TRBV12-4 and TRBJ1-5; the D is unclear. The CDR3 consists of 15 residues. The germline V and J ends were trimmed by 6 bases and 1 base, with 13 bases remaining between them. In DNA, the CDR3 is TGTGCCAGCAGGCAAGGAGTTGGCAGCAATCAGCCCCAGCATTTT. This sequence encodes CASRQGVGSNQPQHF.

This sequence joins TRBV4-1 and TRBJ2-1; possible D gene TRBD2, 5 bases. Trimming stripped 3 bases from V and 1 base from J, with 13 bases between. This CDR3 contains 16 residues. Germline CDR1 is MGHRA and CDR2 is YSYEKL. This chain's CDR3 is CASSHFGDRSYNEQFF. CDR3 bases: TGCGCCAGCAGCCACTTCGGGGATCGTTCCTACAATGAGCAGTTCTTC.